Many counts were recorded for the clone carrying this T cell receptor (beta chain). The CDR3 is made up of 14 amino acids. The germline CDR1 and CDR2 sequences are SQVTM and ANQGSEA. V lost 0 bases to trimming and J lost 3 bases, with 12 bases between them. Each CDR3 protein gets one entry after TCRdb re-called the 5' RACE reads with MiXCR. The repertoire holds some 400,000 distinct CDR3 sequences, with more than 5.5% as singletons. The data originate from a study of T cells after yellow fever vaccination. The chain is built from TRBV29-1 and TRBJ2-7; tentative D call: TRBD1 (6 bases). Sample: PBMCs, taken 5 days after the yellow fever booster vaccination. The receptor was isolated from a man aged 30 to 45 who received the YFV17D yellow fever vaccine. The DNA of the CDR3 is TGCAGCGTTGAAGACAGGGGAAGGGGCTACGAGCAGTACTTC. Protein: CSVEDRGRGYEQYF.